Listed below are T cell receptor beta chains from one sample, sequenced in a study of regulatory T cells in long-lasting Graves disease. TCRdb redid the calling of the multiplex PCR reads with MiXCR, one entry per CDR3 protein. The sample yields hundreds of thousands of distinct CDR3 sequences, approximately 16% seen once. Separately, the same data were catalogued under a study of T cells in Graves' hyperthyroidism and ophthalmopathy.

Sequencing was performed on peripheral blood mononuclear cells (PBMCs), taken at new diagnosis, from a patient treated with antithyroid drugs. All receptors derive from a man in his forties with Graves disease. The CDR3 runs from the conserved cysteine through the conserved F or W. A D gene is named only where the DNA matches it firmly. Clone size appears in some rows only: once, few, many, or a class for an expanded clone.

d_call: .
j_call: TRBJ2-3
v_call: TRBV29-1
clone_size: many
cdr3_nt: TGCAGCGTTGAGTCCCGGTTCCCAGATACGCAGTATTTT
cdr3_aa: CSVESRFPDTQYF

d_call: TRBD2
j_call: TRBJ2-1
v_call: TRBV7-3
clone_size: few
cdr3_nt: TGTGCCAGCAGCGCGCTTGGCGGGGGGGCCCACAATGAGCAGTTCTTC
cdr3_aa: CASSALGGGAHNEQFF

d_call: .
j_call: TRBJ2-7
v_call: TRBV7-8
clone_size: many
cdr3_nt: TGTGCCAGCAGCCTCCTCCCGACCTACGAGCAGTACTTC
cdr3_aa: CASSLLPTYEQYF

d_call: .
j_call: TRBJ1-2
v_call: TRBV3-1
clone_size: many
cdr3_nt: TGTGCCAGCAGCCAAGCGGAGGGACTGGGCTACACCTTC
cdr3_aa: CASSQAEGLGYTF

d_call: .
j_call: TRBJ1-1
v_call: TRBV29-1
clone_size: .
cdr3_nt: TGCAGCGTTGACGCGGACAGCCCGAACACTGAAGCTTTCTTT
cdr3_aa: CSVDADSPNTEAFF

d_call: .
j_call: TRBJ1-1
v_call: TRBV2
clone_size: many
cdr3_nt: TGTGCCAGCAGTCTTCCGCCCGTCAATGAAGCTTTCTTT
cdr3_aa: CASSLPPVNEAFF

d_call: .
j_call: TRBJ1-1
v_call: TRBV6-1
clone_size: many
cdr3_nt: TGTGCCAGCAGTCATGGGAGGCACTACCGGACCATGAACACTGAAGCTTTCTTT
cdr3_aa: CASSHGRHYRTMNTEAFF

d_call: TRBD1
j_call: TRBJ1-6
v_call: TRBV2
clone_size: .
cdr3_nt: TGTGCCAGCAGTCGGGGACAGGGGGCGAATTCACCCCTCCACTTT
cdr3_aa: CASSRGQGANSPLHF

d_call: .
j_call: TRBJ2-7
v_call: TRBV5-1
clone_size: many
cdr3_nt: TGCGCCAGCAGCGAAACGGGGGGCGCCTACGAGCAGTACTTC
cdr3_aa: CASSETGGAYEQYF

d_call: TRBD1
j_call: TRBJ1-4
v_call: TRBV5-1
clone_size: many
cdr3_nt: TGCGCCAGCAGCGTGGACAGGAGTAATGAAAAACTGTTTTTT
cdr3_aa: CASSVDRSNEKLFF

d_call: .
j_call: TRBJ2-5
v_call: TRBV6-5
clone_size: many
cdr3_nt: TGTGCCAGCAGTTACCTGTTCGGGACCCAGTACTTC
cdr3_aa: CASSYLFGTQYF

d_call: .
j_call: TRBJ2-5
v_call: TRBV5-1
clone_size: many
cdr3_nt: TGCGCCAGCAGCTTGCAAACAGGGAGAGAGACCCAGTACTTC
cdr3_aa: CASSLQTGRETQYF

d_call: .
j_call: TRBJ2-7
v_call: TRBV28
clone_size: many
cdr3_nt: TGTGCCACTGAGCAATACAGCTTTGCGCCCTACGAGCAGTACTTC
cdr3_aa: CATEQYSFAPYEQYF

d_call: .
j_call: TRBJ2-7
v_call: TRBV10-3
clone_size: many
cdr3_nt: TGTGCCTCAGCCCCGGGGTTCCACGAGCAGTACTTC
cdr3_aa: CASAPGFHEQYF

d_call: .
j_call: TRBJ2-3
v_call: TRBV9
clone_size: .
cdr3_nt: TGTGCCAGCAGCCAACAAGGGGGGCCAGATACGCAGTATTTT
cdr3_aa: CASSQQGGPDTQYF

d_call: .
j_call: TRBJ1-6
v_call: TRBV7-6
clone_size: few
cdr3_nt: TGTGCCAGCAGCCCCACCCCCCGGGGCAGGGGATCACCCCTCCACTTT
cdr3_aa: CASSPTPRGRGSPLHF

d_call: .
j_call: TRBJ1-6
v_call: TRBV20-1
clone_size: few
cdr3_nt: TGCAGTGCTAGAGACTTAACGGGACCCTATAATTCACCCCTCCACTTT
cdr3_aa: CSARDLTGPYNSPLHF

d_call: TRBD2
j_call: TRBJ2-7
v_call: TRBV2
clone_size: many
cdr3_nt: TGTGCCAGCAGCGAGGCCCCGGGACTAGCGGCCTACGAGCAGTACTTC
cdr3_aa: CASSEAPGLAAYEQYF

d_call: TRBD2
j_call: TRBJ2-1
v_call: TRBV28
clone_size: many
cdr3_nt: TGTGCCAGCAGTCCCGCCGCTATTGCGGGGGGGCTAAATGAGCAGTTCTTC
cdr3_aa: CASSPAAIAGGLNEQFF

d_call: TRBD1
j_call: TRBJ1-5
v_call: TRBV19
clone_size: .
cdr3_nt: TGTGCCAGTAGTATCCTACAGGGGAGCAATCAGCCCCAGCATTTT
cdr3_aa: CASSILQGSNQPQHF

d_call: .
j_call: TRBJ2-1
v_call: TRBV10-3
clone_size: many
cdr3_nt: TGTGCCATCAGTGACCCGAAGGGGCACCGGGACAAGTTCTACAATGAGCAGTTCTTC
cdr3_aa: CAISDPKGHRDKFYNEQFF

d_call: .
j_call: TRBJ2-4
v_call: TRBV4-1
clone_size: .
cdr3_nt: TGCGCCAGCAGCCTCCCGATGGGGGAGATTCAGTACTTC
cdr3_aa: CASSLPMGEIQYF

d_call: TRBD1
j_call: TRBJ1-4
v_call: TRBV5-1
clone_size: few
cdr3_nt: TGCGCCAGCAGCGAACAGGGGGGTGAAAAACTGTTTTTT
cdr3_aa: CASSEQGGEKLFF

d_call: TRBD1
j_call: TRBJ1-5
v_call: TRBV20-1
clone_size: .
cdr3_nt: TGCAGTGCTATTTCGACAGGGAATCAGCCCCAGCATTTT
cdr3_aa: CSAISTGNQPQHF

d_call: .
j_call: TRBJ1-6
v_call: TRBV2
clone_size: .
cdr3_nt: TGTGCCAGCAGTGTGCAGAATAATTCACCCCTCCACTTT
cdr3_aa: CASSVQNNSPLHF

d_call: TRBD2
j_call: TRBJ2-1
v_call: TRBV6-1
clone_size: many
cdr3_nt: TGTGCCAGCCGCGATCCAGGGGCTAGCGGGGGTTATGAGCAGTTCTTC
cdr3_aa: CASRDPGASGGYEQFF

d_call: TRBD1
j_call: TRBJ1-5
v_call: TRBV11-3
clone_size: many
cdr3_nt: TGTGCCAGAGGACAGGGCCAATCCCAGCATTTT
cdr3_aa: CARGQGQSQHF

d_call: .
j_call: TRBJ2-2
v_call: TRBV7-2
clone_size: many
cdr3_nt: TGTGCCAGCAGCGCGAAACCAGAGACCGGGGAGCTGTTTTTT
cdr3_aa: CASSAKPETGELFF

d_call: TRBD1
j_call: TRBJ1-5
v_call: TRBV2
clone_size: many
cdr3_nt: TGTGCCAGCAGTGCAACAGGGGTTAGCAATCAGCCCCAGCATTTT
cdr3_aa: CASSATGVSNQPQHF

d_call: .
j_call: TRBJ2-3
v_call: TRBV28
clone_size: many
cdr3_nt: TGTGCCAGCACCGGCGGAGGCACAGATACGCAGTATTTT
cdr3_aa: CASTGGGTDTQYF

d_call: .
j_call: TRBJ2-2
v_call: TRBV27
clone_size: many
cdr3_nt: TGTGCCAGCAGTTTAGGAAGGGCGAACACCGGGGAGCTGTTTTTT
cdr3_aa: CASSLGRANTGELFF

d_call: .
j_call: TRBJ2-5
v_call: TRBV7-6
clone_size: many
cdr3_nt: TGTGCCAGCAGCTTATGGCAAGGAGGAGAGACCCAGTACTTC
cdr3_aa: CASSLWQGGETQYF

d_call: .
j_call: TRBJ2-7
v_call: TRBV7-9
clone_size: few
cdr3_nt: TGTGCCAGCAGCTTAGTGTCGTCCGAGCAGTACTTC
cdr3_aa: CASSLVSSEQYF